The clone carrying this TCR beta chain was counted only a few times. The antigen is unknown. The germline CDR1 and CDR2 sequences are LGHNT and FRNRAP. The ends were cut back, 3 bases at V and 4 bases at J, with 13 bases in the middle. There are 15 residues in the CDR3. Prepared TCR beta cDNA libraries contained unique molecular identifiers. From the PCR reads, TCRdb called clonotypes with MiXCR, one entry per CDR3 protein. Counted here are about 400,000 distinct CDR3 sequences, 30% to 45% occurring once; the ten biggest clones make up about an eighth. This specimen belongs to a study of post-analysis software for immune sequencing data. Background on the study: Clinical courses comprised relapsing-remitting, secondary progressive and progressive-relapsing multiple sclerosis. Points from the study as a whole: Multiple sclerosis patients had significantly lower normalized Chao1 diversity than controls. In patients, about 5 TRBV segments were more frequent than in controls, with TRBV5-6, TRBV5-1 and TRBV20-1 among them. Those samples that were prepared in the same batch co-clustered strongly by F measure.

The sequenced sample consisted of blood. The origin of this receptor is a girl under 18 with multiple sclerosis. V is TRBV12-5 and J is TRBJ1-5; tentative D call: TRBD1 (6 bases). DNA of the CDR3: TGTGCTAGTGGTTTAGATACAGGGTCGAATCAGCCCCAGCATTTT. It specifies CASGLDTGSNQPQHF.